These 7 T cell receptor beta chains were sequenced from one sample in a study of PD-L1 blockade in urothelial cancer. Time point reported: pretreatment peripheral blood. Data came from immunoSEQ multiplex PCR; TCRdb stores just in-frame clones and leaves some out. The table shows 55,000 to 85,000 clones, with 84% occurring only once. This specimen was PBMCs, taken around atezolizumab (anti-PD-L1) treatment. These receptors were obtained from a woman in her sixties or seventies with urothelial cancer.

This clone was seen only a few times. This chain links TRBV7-2 with TRBJ1-1; D uncertain. Germline V gene sequence: CDR1 SGHTA, CDR2 FQGNSA. Trimming removed 2 bases at V and 1 base at J, with 8 bases between. CDR3 length: 14 residues. CDR3 sequence (DNA): TGTGCCAGCAGCTTAAACTTTCGGAACACTGAAGCTTTCTTT. The encoded protein is CASSLNFRNTEAFF. Filled out from reference TRBV7-2 and TRBJ1-1, the complete variable domain reads GAGVSQSPSNKVTEKGKDVELRCDPISGHTALYWYRQSLGQGLEFLIYFQGNSAPDKSGLPSDRFSAERTGGSVSTLTIQRTQQEDSAVYLCASSLNFRNTEAFFGQGTRLTVV.

This chain links TRBV6-1 with TRBJ1-4; TRBD1 agrees at 10 bases. This CDR3 comprises 14 residues. The V gene's germline CDR1 is MNHNS and CDR2 SASEGT. J gave up 10 bases and V 1 base, and 3 bases lay outside the gene matches. CDR3 DNA: TGTGCCAGCAGTGAAGTTAGGACAGGGGGAAAACTGTTTTTT. It specifies CASSEVRTGGKLFF.

V is TRBV6-6 and J is TRBJ1-1; D is possibly TRBD1 (5 bases). The germline gives CDR1 MNHNY, CDR2 SVGAGI (reference sequence). This CDR3 contains 11 residues. V dropped 5 bases and J dropped 8 bases, with 9 bases sitting between them. CDR3 DNA: TGTGCCAGCAGTAGACAGCCCGAAGCTTTCTTT. Protein: CASSRQPEAFF.

This clone came up once. This chain uses TRBV11-2 with TRBJ1-1, with 9 bases aligning to TRBD1. The CDR3 sequence is 15 residues long. V trimming: 2 bases; J trimming: 5 bases; junction bases outside the gene matches: 6. Germline CDR1 SGHAT, CDR2 FQNNGV. CDR3: CASSLQQGARTEAFF. The CDR3 nucleotides read TGTGCCAGCAGCTTACAACAGGGGGCCAGGACTGAAGCTTTCTTT.

The rearrangement links TRBV5-1 to TRBJ2-1; TRBD2 is a possible D gene (5 bases). V shed 0 bases and J shed 9 bases, with 19 bases lying between them. This CDR3 region has 16 residues. The V gene's germline CDR1 is SGHRS and CDR2 YFSETQ. The CDR3 is CASSLAQTNYPGEQFF. CDR3 coding DNA: TGCGCCAGCAGCTTGGCCCAGACTAATTATCCCGGTGAGCAGTTCTTC. The full variable domain, rest sourced from reference TRBV5-1 and TRBJ2-1, is KAGVTQTPRYLIKTRGQQVTLSCSPISGHRSVSWYQQTPGQGLQFLFEYFSETQRNKGNFPGRFSGRQFSNSRSEMNVSTLELGDSALYLCASSLAQTNYPGEQFFGPGTRLTVL.

The CDR3 sequence is CAISGSASARGYTF. In DNA, the CDR3 is TGTGCCATCAGTGGAAGCGCGTCGGCGAGGGGCTACACCTTC. The rearrangement uses TRBV10-3 and TRBJ1-2; D is unresolved. Trimming took off 4 bases at V and 8 bases at J, with 17 bases between the two ends. Germline values: CDR1 ENHRY, CDR2 SYGVKD. CDR3 length: 14 amino acids.

The chain links TRBV7-2 to TRBJ2-7, with 10 nucleotides matching TRBD2. Germline V CDR1 and CDR2: SGHTA, FQGNSA. The trim removed 1 base at V and 3 bases at J, leaving 6 bases unmatched. The CDR3 extends over 16 amino acids. CDR3 protein: CASSLDPLAGDYEQYF. The CDR3 coding sequence is TGTGCCAGCAGCTTAGACCCCCTAGCGGGAGACTACGAGCAGTACTTC. Full variable domain (remainder filled in from reference TRBV7-2 and TRBJ2-7): GAGVSQSPSNKVTEKGKDVELRCDPISGHTALYWYRQSLGQGLEFLIYFQGNSAPDKSGLPSDRFSAERTGGSVSTLTIQRTQQEDSAVYLCASSLDPLAGDYEQYFGPGTRLTVT.